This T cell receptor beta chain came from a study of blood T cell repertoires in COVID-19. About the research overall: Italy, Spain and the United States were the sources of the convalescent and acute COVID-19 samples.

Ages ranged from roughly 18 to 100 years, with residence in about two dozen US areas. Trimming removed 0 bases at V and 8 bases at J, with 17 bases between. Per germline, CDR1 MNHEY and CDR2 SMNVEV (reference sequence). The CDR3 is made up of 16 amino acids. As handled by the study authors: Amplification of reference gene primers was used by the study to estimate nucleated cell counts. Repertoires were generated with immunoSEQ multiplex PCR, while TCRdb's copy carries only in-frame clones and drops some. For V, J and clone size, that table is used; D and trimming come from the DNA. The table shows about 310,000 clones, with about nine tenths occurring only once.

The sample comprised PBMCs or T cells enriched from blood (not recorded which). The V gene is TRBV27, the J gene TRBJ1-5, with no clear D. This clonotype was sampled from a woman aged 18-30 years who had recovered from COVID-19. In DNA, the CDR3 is TGTGCCAGCAGTTTATCTCCGCCTAAACCGGGGAAGCCCCAGCATTTT. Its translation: CASSLSPPKPGKPQHF.